This T cell receptor beta chain emerged from a study of T cell responses to AZD1222 COVID-19 vaccine. Whole-study results and caveats: The donor group comprised mostly white British people and more females; the analysis possibly underestimated clonal diversity.

This clone was recorded once. Its antigen is as yet unknown. Data came from immunoSEQ multiplex PCR; TCRdb stores just in-frame clones and leaves some out. The repertoire has some 130,000 clones, over 75% of them found once; the top ten carry about 17%. This CDR3 comprises 15 residues. CDR1 is SGDLS and CDR2 is YYNGEE in the germline V gene. V gave up 0 bases and J gave up 5 bases, with 12 bases separating them. The rearrangement uses TRBV9 and TRBJ2-1; TRBD2 might be the D (5 bases). The TCR originated in an adult in good health. This specimen consisted of peripheral blood, obtained on day 0 of MenACWY control vaccination. The CDR3 region is CASSVESGMDNEQFF. In DNA form, the CDR3 reads TGTGCCAGCAGCGTAGAGAGCGGCATGGACAATGAGCAGTTCTTC.